This T cell receptor (beta chain) was captured by sequencing in a study of response to subunit inactivated influenza vaccine. Study results and limitations: Authors suggested each seasonal flu vaccination may recruit only limited numbers of new T cells.

Concerning this clonotype itself: The target antigen is unknown.

V was shortened by 7 bases and J by 5 bases, with 14 bases between the two germline ends. Germline values: CDR1 MNHEY, CDR2 SVGEGT. This CDR3 comprises 13 residues. Each CDR3 protein gets one entry after TCRdb re-called the RT-PCR reads with MiXCR. The sample lists about 500,000 distinct CDR3 sequences; 16% were seen once. This clonotype was obtained from a man aged 45 to 75 who received an inactivated influenza vaccine. The chain uses TRBV6-2 or TRBV6-3 and TRBJ1-2; D not certain. The sample here was CD4+ T cells sorted from PBMCs, taken less than 30 months after vaccination. CDR3 region: CASMDPGLYGYTF. The DNA of the CDR3 is TGTGCCAGCATGGACCCTGGGCTGTATGGCTACACCTTC.